Listed below are T cell receptor beta chains from one sample, sequenced in a study of blood T cell repertoires in COVID-19. The repertoire was sequenced with immunoSEQ multiplex PCR; TCRdb's copy has only in-frame clones and lacks some. The table lists over 150,000 clones, around 83% of them singletons. The sample was peripheral blood. The origin of the receptors is a man in his forties with acute or convalescent COVID-19. The CDR3 runs from the conserved cysteine through the conserved F or W. The D gene is left open where the match is weak. The listing skips clone size in some rows; elsewhere it reads once, few, many or a size class.

j_gene | d_gene | v_gene | abundance | CDR3aa | CDR3nt
TRBJ1-1 | TRBD1 | TRBV30 | - | CAWSGTGDEAFF | TGTGCCTGGAGTGGGACAGGGGATGAAGCTTTCTTT
TRBJ2-1 | TRBD2 | TRBV3-1/TRBV3-2 | - | CASSPPGGRQFF | TGTGCCAGCAGCCCCCCGGGGGGGCGACAGTTCTTC
TRBJ1-1 | TRBD1 | TRBV7-9 | few | CASSPSTGAEAFF | TGTGCCAGCAGCCCAAGTACAGGGGCTGAAGCTTTCTTT
TRBJ1-2 | TRBD1 | TRBV27 | - | CASSLRQGGNYGYTF | TGTGCCAGCAGTTTGAGGCAGGGGGGAAACTATGGCTACACCTTC
TRBJ1-1 | TRBD1 | TRBV5-1 | - | CASSLTRDSWFF | TGCGCCAGCAGCCTTACCCGGGACAGTTGGTTCTTT
TRBJ1-2 | - | TRBV3-1/TRBV3-2 | - | CASSRGGGYTF | TGTGCCAGCAGCCGGGGCGGTGGCTACACCTTC
TRBJ1-4 | TRBD1 | TRBV5-1 | - | CASSLRGQGQEKLFF | TGCGCCAGCAGCCTTCGGGGACAGGGACAGGAAAAACTGTTTTTT
TRBJ1-1 | TRBD1 | TRBV14 | - | CASSQDRTGRLGTEAFF | TGTGCCAGCAGCCAAGATCGGACAGGGAGGTTGGGGACTGAAGCTTTCTTT
TRBJ1-6 | - | TRBV28 | - | CASSGGYNNSPLHF | TGTGCCAGCTCCGGGGGTTATAATAATTCACCCCTCCACTTT
TRBJ2-2 | TRBD2 | TRBV13 | - | CASSSWTSLNANTGELFF | TGTGCCAGCAGCTCCTGGACTAGCCTCAACGCGAACACCGGGGAGCTGTTTTTT
TRBJ2-1 | TRBD2 | TRBV11-3 | - | CASSSRGNKYNEQFF | TGTGCCAGCAGCTCGCGGGGGAATAAGTACAATGAGCAGTTCTTC
TRBJ2-3 | - | TRBV28 | - | CASSSTGTLGTDTQYF | TGTGCCAGCAGCTCTACCGGGACACTGGGGACAGATACGCAGTATTTT
TRBJ2-3 | TRBD2 | TRBV7-3 | - | CASSPGGRSDTQYF | TGTGCCAGCAGCCCGGGGGGGCGGTCAGATACGCAGTATTTT
TRBJ1-1 | TRBD1 | TRBV19 | - | CASSLRTGGMNTEAFF | TGTGCCAGTAGTCTTCGGACAGGGGGCATGAACACTGAAGCTTTCTTT
TRBJ2-7 | TRBD1 | TRBV7-2 | - | CASSPDRVIIYEQYF | TGTGCCAGCAGCCCGGACAGGGTTATAATCTACGAGCAGTACTTC
TRBJ2-2 | - | TRBV29-1 | - | CSALPEINTGELFF | TGCAGCGCCCTCCCGGAGATTAACACCGGGGAGCTGTTTTTT
TRBJ2-3 | - | TRBV6-5 | - | CASRTTTLSTDTQYF | TGTGCCAGCAGAACTACCACCCTTAGCACAGATACGCAGTATTTT
TRBJ1-2 | TRBD1 | TRBV7-9 | - | CASSPGQGAVFYGYTF | TGTGCCAGCAGCCCAGGACAGGGGGCAGTGTTCTATGGCTACACCTTC
TRBJ2-3 | - | TRBV5-1 | - | CASTLERRGRTDTQYF | TGCGCCAGCACCTTAGAGCGGCGGGGTAGGACAGATACGCAGTATTTT
TRBJ1-1 | - | TRBV19 | few | CASSQWSGFTEAFF | TGTGCCAGTAGTCAATGGTCGGGGTTCACTGAAGCTTTCTTT
TRBJ2-7 | - | TRBV28 | few | CASRAQGIFSYEQYF | TGTGCCAGCAGAGCCCAGGGAATCTTTTCCTACGAGCAGTACTTC
TRBJ1-2 | - | TRBV4-1 | - | CASSQQSQGANYGYTF | TGCGCCAGCAGCCAACAGTCCCAAGGGGCTAACTATGGCTACACCTTC
TRBJ2-1 | - | TRBV28 | - | CASRTRGMRYNEQFF | TGTGCCAGCAGGACGCGAGGGATGCGGTACAATGAGCAGTTCTTC
TRBJ2-5 | TRBD2 | TRBV4-1 | - | CASSQLREGGETQYF | TGCGCCAGCAGCCAATTGCGGGAGGGCGGCGAGACCCAGTACTTC
TRBJ1-3 | - | TRBV5-1 | - | CASSPREGAGNTIYF | TGCGCCAGCTCTCCCAGGGAAGGAGCCGGAAACACCATATATTTT
TRBJ2-1 | - | TRBV2 | - | CASSPERSSYNEQFF | TGTGCCAGCAGTCCGGAGCGGAGCTCCTACAATGAGCAGTTCTTC
TRBJ2-7 | TRBD1 | TRBV4-1 | - | CASSQTRGGQGATRQYF | TGCGCCAGCAGCCAAACACGAGGGGGGCAGGGGGCTACGAGGCAGTACTTC
TRBJ2-7 | - | TRBV6-1 | - | CASSELGDTTYEQYF | TGTGCCAGCAGTGAACTCGGGGACACGACCTACGAGCAGTACTTC
TRBJ1-6 | - | TRBV6-1 | - | CASSEGQNYNSPLHF | TGTGCCAGCAGTGAAGGACAGAACTATAATTCACCCCTCCACTTT
TRBJ1-2 | - | TRBV13 | - | CASSLYRNGYTF | TGTGCCAGCAGCTTATACAGGAATGGCTACACCTTC
TRBJ1-2 | - | TRBV2 | - | CASSAANYGYTF | TGTGCCAGCAGTGCAGCTAACTATGGCTACACCTTC
TRBJ2-3 | - | TRBV4-1 | - | CASSQEAGDTQYF | TGCGCCAGCAGCCAAGAGGCCGGGGATACGCAGTATTTT
TRBJ2-7 | - | TRBV2 | - | CASSATGVYEQYF | TGTGCCAGCAGTGCGACAGGAGTCTACGAGCAGTACTTC
TRBJ1-2 | TRBD1 | TRBV6-4 | - | CASSATFGWTGKGYTF | TGTGCCAGCAGTGCAACGTTTGGGTGGACAGGGAAAGGCTACACCTTC
TRBJ1-4 | - | TRBV7-4 | once | CASSSTTGPDLEKLFF | TGTGCCAGCAGCTCTACTACAGGGCCCGATCTTGAAAAACTGTTTTTT
TRBJ2-3 | TRBD1 | TRBV5-1 | - | CASRKSGGPTDTQYF | TGCGCCAGCAGGAAGTCAGGGGGCCCCACAGATACGCAGTATTTT
TRBJ1-5 | - | TRBV28 | - | CASSLPPGNQPQHF | TGTGCCAGCAGTTTACCGCCGGGCAATCAGCCCCAGCATTTT
TRBJ2-3 | TRBD2 | TRBV7-9 | - | CASSSPGAGTYTDTQYF | TGTGCCAGCAGCTCCCCCGGAGCGGGGACTTACACAGATACGCAGTATTTT
TRBJ2-3 | - | TRBV5-1 | once | CASSSDWSDTQYF | TGCGCCAGCAGCTCGGACTGGTCGGATACGCAGTATTTT
TRBJ2-2 | - | TRBV7-2 | - | CASTPARVNTGELFF | TGTGCCAGCACCCCGGCCAGGGTGAACACCGGGGAGCTGTTTTTT
TRBJ2-3 | TRBD1 | TRBV11-2 | - | CASSREGDRGSLNRPYF | TGTGCCAGCAGTCGCGAGGGGGACAGGGGAAGTTTAAATCGTCCGTATTTT